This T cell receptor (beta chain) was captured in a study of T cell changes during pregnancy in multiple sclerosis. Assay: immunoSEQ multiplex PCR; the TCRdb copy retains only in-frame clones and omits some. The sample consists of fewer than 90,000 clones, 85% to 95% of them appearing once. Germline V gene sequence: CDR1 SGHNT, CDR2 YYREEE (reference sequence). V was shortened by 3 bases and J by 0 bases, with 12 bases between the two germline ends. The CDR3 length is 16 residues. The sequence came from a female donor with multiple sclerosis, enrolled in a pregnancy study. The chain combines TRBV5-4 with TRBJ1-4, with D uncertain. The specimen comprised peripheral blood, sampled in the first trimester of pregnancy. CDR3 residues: CASSSRTDATNEKLFF. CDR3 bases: TGTGCCAGCAGCTCAAGGACTGACGCAACTAATGAAAAACTGTTTTTT.